These T cell receptor beta chains were read from a single sample in a study of T cell responses to AZD1222 COVID-19 vaccine. Sequenced by immunoSEQ multiplex PCR; TCRdb stores in-frame clones only, minus some. This table holds around 71,000 clones, roughly 80% found once. The sequencing here drew on peripheral blood, taken on day 0 of AZD1222 vaccination. These receptors all come from an adult in good health. The CDR3 runs from the conserved cysteine through the conserved F or W. The D gene is left open where the match is weak. Rows may omit the clone size; those that give it use once, few, many or a size class.

J gene | clone size | V gene | D gene | CDR3 DNA | CDR3 protein
TRBJ2-1 | few | TRBV6-5 | - | TGTGCCAGCAGTTACTCCCAAGGGAGGACCAATGAGCAGTTCTTC | CASSYSQGRTNEQFF
TRBJ2-1 | - | TRBV3-1/TRBV3-2 | - | TGTGCCAGCAGCCAAGATCTTCCCGGGCGGCACAATGAGCAGTTCTTC | CASSQDLPGRHNEQFF
TRBJ2-7 | - | TRBV3-1/TRBV3-2 | - | TGTGCCAGCGGCAACTACGAGCAGTACTTC | CASGNYEQYF
TRBJ2-2 | - | TRBV3-1/TRBV3-2 | - | TGTGCCAGCAGCCAAGAAGCAGCGCGGAACACCGGGGAGCTGTTTTTT | CASSQEAARNTGELFF
TRBJ2-6 | - | TRBV4-1 | - | TGCGCCAGCAGCCAAGCTAGCTCTGGGGCCAACGTCCTGACTTTC | CASSQASSGANVLTF
TRBJ1-2 | - | TRBV28 | - | TGTGCCAGCAGCTCCTCTGGTTGGTCTCAGGGCTATGGCTACACCTTC | CASSSSGWSQGYGYTF
TRBJ1-4 | - | TRBV5-1 | - | TGCGCCAGCAGCTTGGCCCTCCCCCCGGGGAGAACTAATGAAAAACTGTTTTTT | CASSLALPPGRTNEKLFF
TRBJ1-1 | - | TRBV5-1 | TRBD1 | TGCGCCAGCAGCTTGGGAGACAGGGGGCCTGGTCGCTCCCTTATCGAAGCTTTCTTT | CASSLGDRGPGRSLIEAFF
TRBJ1-1 | - | TRBV6-5 | - | TGTGCCAGCAGTTCTACAGGGTACACTGAAGCTTTCTTT | CASSSTGYTEAFF
TRBJ2-1 | - | TRBV7-7 | - | TGTGCCAGCAGCTTCGGACCACTGGGTAACAATGAGCAGTTCTTC | CASSFGPLGNNEQFF
TRBJ2-3 | once | TRBV6-2/TRBV6-3 | - | TGTGCCAGCAGTCCACACGGCGAAAACACAGATACGCAGTATTTT | CASSPHGENTDTQYF
TRBJ1-5 | - | TRBV5-1 | - | TGCGCCAGCAGCCTTGATGGTGGCGGCGGCAATCAGCCCCAGCATTTT | CASSLDGGGGNQPQHF
TRBJ1-2 | - | TRBV3-1/TRBV3-2 | - | TGTGCCAGCAGCCAAGATCTAGGTAGCTATGGCTACACCTTC | CASSQDLGSYGYTF
TRBJ1-1 | - | TRBV9 | - | TGTGCCAGCAGCGTAGGGTGGGGTCAGGTGGAGGCTGAAGCTTTCTTT | CASSVGWGQVEAEAFF